A selection of T cell receptor beta chains follows, all from one sample in a study of cytotoxic CD8 clonotypes in ibrutinib-treated CLL. Measured with immunoSEQ multiplex PCR; TCRdb has only the in-frame clones, and not every one. The sample has about 300,000 clones; around 77% are singletons. Material: PBMCs, obtained at disease progression, from a patient treated with ibrutinib. These TCRs come from a human donor with chronic lymphocytic leukemia. Each CDR3 is given with its conserved first and last residue.

v_call: TRBV14; cdr3_aa: CAITGIIGYGYTF
v_call: TRBV7-3; cdr3_aa: CASSLRPGPDTQYF
v_call: TRBV4-1; cdr3_aa: CASSQEDAHNEKLFF
v_call: TRBV7-9; cdr3_aa: CASSPDRGLDTEAFF
v_call: TRBV7-8; cdr3_aa: CASSPRQGSYQETQYF
v_call: TRBV7-9; cdr3_aa: CASSRAGTSGTSTDTQYF
v_call: TRBV5-1; cdr3_aa: CASSLASGYGYTF
v_call: TRBV7-9; cdr3_aa: CASSLGRGARAYEQYF
v_call: TRBV5-4; cdr3_aa: CASSLAQGEAGELFF
v_call: TRBV6-1; cdr3_aa: CASSEGAGKVDYGYTF
v_call: TRBV9; cdr3_aa: CASSVGRSEAFF
v_call: TRBV28; cdr3_aa: CASRASVGYEQYF
v_call: TRBV7-9; cdr3_aa: CASSLVGTAGNTIYF
v_call: TRBV5-1; cdr3_aa: CASSLGTSGRGEQFF
v_call: TRBV7-8; cdr3_aa: CASSKGTDTQYF
v_call: TRBV29-1; cdr3_aa: CSVEERLAGIGGQYF
v_call: TRBV25-1; cdr3_aa: CASSLTSGGFNEQFF
v_call: TRBV19; cdr3_aa: CASSIDTGAAQYF
v_call: TRBV4-2; cdr3_aa: CASSPPPGAGGQETQYF
v_call: TRBV18; cdr3_aa: CASSDYGSVPTTEAFF
v_call: TRBV18; cdr3_aa: CASSRSRQGGTDTQYF
v_call: TRBV9; cdr3_aa: CASSVAPGLGRGGELFF
v_call: TRBV9; cdr3_aa: CASSVGGDNQPQHF
v_call: TRBV7-9; cdr3_aa: CASSLVQSGQYF
v_call: TRBV4-3; cdr3_aa: CASSQARTADSYEQYF